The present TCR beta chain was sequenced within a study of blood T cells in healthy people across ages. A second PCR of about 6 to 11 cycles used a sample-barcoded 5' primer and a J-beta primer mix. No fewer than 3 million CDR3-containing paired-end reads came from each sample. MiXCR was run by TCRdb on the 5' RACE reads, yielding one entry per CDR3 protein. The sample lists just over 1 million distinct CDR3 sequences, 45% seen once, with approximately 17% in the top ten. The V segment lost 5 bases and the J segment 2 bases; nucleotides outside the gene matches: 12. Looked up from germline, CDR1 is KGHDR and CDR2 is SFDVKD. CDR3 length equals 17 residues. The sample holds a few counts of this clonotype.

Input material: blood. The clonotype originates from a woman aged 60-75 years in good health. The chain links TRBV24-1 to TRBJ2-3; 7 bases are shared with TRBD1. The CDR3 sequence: CATSGGRGTAYTDTQYF. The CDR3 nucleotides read TGTGCCACCAGTGGGGGAAGGGGGACAGCATACACAGATACGCAGTATTTT.